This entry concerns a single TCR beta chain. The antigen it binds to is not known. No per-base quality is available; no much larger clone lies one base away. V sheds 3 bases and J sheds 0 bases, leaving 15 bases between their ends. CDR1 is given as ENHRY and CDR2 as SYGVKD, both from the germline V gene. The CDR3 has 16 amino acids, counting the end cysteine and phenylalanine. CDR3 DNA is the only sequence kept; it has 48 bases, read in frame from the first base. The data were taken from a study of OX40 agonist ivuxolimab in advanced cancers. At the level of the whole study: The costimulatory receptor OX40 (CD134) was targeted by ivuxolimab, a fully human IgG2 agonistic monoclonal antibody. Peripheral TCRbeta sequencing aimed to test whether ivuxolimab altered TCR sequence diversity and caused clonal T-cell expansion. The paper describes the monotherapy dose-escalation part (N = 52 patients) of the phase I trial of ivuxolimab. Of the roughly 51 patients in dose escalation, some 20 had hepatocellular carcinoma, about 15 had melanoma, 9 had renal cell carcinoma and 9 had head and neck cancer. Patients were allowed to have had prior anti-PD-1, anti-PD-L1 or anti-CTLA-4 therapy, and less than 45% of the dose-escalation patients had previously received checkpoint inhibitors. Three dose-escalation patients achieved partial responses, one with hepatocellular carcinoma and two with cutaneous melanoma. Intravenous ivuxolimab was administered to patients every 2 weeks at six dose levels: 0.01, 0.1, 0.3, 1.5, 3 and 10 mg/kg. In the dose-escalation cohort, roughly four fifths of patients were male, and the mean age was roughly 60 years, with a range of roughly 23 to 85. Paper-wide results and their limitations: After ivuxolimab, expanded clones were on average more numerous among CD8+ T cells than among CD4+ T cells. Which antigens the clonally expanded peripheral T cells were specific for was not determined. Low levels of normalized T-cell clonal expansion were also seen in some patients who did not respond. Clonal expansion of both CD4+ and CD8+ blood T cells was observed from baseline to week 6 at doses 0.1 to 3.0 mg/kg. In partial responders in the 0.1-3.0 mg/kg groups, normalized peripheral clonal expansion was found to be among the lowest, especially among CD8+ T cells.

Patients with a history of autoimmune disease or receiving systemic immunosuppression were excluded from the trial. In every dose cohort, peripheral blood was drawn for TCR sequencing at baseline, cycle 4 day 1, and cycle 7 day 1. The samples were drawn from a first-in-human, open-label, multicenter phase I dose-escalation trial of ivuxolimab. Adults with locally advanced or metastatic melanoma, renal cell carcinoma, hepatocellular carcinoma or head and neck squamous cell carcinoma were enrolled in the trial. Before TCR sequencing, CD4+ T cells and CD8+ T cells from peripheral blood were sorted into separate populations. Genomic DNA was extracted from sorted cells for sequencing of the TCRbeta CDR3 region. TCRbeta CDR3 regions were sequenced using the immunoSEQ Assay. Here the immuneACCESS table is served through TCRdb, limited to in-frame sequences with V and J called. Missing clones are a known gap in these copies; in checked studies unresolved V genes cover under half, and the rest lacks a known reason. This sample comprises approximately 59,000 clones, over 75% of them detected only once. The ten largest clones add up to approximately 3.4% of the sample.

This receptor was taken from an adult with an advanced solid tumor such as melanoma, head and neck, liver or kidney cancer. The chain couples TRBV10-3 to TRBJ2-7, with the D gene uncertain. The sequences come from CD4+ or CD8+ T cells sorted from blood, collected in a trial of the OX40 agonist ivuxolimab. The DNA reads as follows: TGTGCCATCAGTGACCCCTCTCAATCTAGCTCCTACGAGCAGTACTTC. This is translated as CAISDPSQSSSYEQYF.